What follows describes a single T cell receptor (beta chain). The antigen remains undetermined. This entry comes from a study of CD4+ T cells in melanoma. V was clipped by 2 bases and J by 2 bases, with 5 bases between them. From germline, CDR1 is SNHLY and CDR2 FYNNEI. The CDR3 spans 13 residues. Assay used: immunoSEQ multiplex PCR; TCRdb lists only in-frame clones, some missing. The data contain around 100,000 clones, around 92% of them singletons. Study results and limitations: Reportedly, melanoma neoantigen-specific CD4+ T cells showed varied differentiation states. A reported correlation linked neoantigen-specific CD4+ T cells to CD8+, macrophage and B cell function.

This chain connects TRBV2 to TRBJ2-3; D call uncertain. The specimen was peripheral blood. The sequence came from a human donor with melanoma. CDR3 bases: TGTGCCAGCAGTGAACCATTCACAGATACGCAGTATTTT. Translation gives CASSEPFTDTQYF. The whole variable domain, remainder taken from reference TRBV2 and TRBJ2-3, is EPEVTQTPSHQVTQMGQEVILRCVPISNHLYFYWYRQILGQKVEFLVSFYNNEISEKSEIFDDQFSVERPDGSNFTLKIRSTKLEDSAMYFCASSEPFTDTQYFGPGTRLTVL.